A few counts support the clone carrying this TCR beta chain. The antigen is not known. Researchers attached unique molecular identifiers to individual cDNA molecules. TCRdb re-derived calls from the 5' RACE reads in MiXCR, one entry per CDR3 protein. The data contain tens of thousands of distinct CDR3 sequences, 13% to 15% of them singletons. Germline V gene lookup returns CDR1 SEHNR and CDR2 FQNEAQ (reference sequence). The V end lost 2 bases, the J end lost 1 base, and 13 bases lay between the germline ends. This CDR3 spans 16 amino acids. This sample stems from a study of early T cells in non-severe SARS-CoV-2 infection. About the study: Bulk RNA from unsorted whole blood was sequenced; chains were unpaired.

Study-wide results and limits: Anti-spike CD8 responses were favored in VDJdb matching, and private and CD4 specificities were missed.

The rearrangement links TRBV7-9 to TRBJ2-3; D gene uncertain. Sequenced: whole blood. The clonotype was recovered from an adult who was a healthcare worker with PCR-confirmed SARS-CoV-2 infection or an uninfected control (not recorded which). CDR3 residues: CASSLFFQSGTDTQYF. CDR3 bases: TGTGCCAGCAGCTTATTCTTCCAGTCGGGCACAGATACGCAGTATTTT.